This T cell receptor (beta chain) was obtained from a study of blood T cell repertoires in COVID-19. Overall study context: COVID-19 samples collected from the United States, Italy and Spain covered acute and convalescent phases. The analysed material was cDNA or gDNA that came from T cells, B-cell-depleted T cells, or PBMCs.

This CDR3 region has 13 residues. Per germline, CDR1 MGHDK and CDR2 SYGVNS. V lost 10 bases to trimming and J lost 2 bases, with 15 bases between them. Original handling: It was from reference gene primer amplification that nucleated cell counts were estimated. The method was immunoSEQ multiplex PCR; TCRdb's version includes in-frame clones alone and lacks a portion of them. D and trimming were read from the DNA, whereas the V and J calls and clone size are those reported in that table. The table has about 49,000 clones, about 85% seen once. The sequenced sample consisted of peripheral blood. The receptor's source is a man aged 35 to 55 with active COVID-19. The chain uses TRBV25-1 and TRBJ2-7, with D perhaps matching TRBD1 (6 bases). DNA of the CDR3: TGTGCCATCCGGACAGCCGAGCCCTACGAGCAGTACTTC. Protein: CAIRTAEPYEQYF.